Presented here are 10 T cell receptor beta chains from one specimen sequenced in a study of T cells in Graves' hyperthyroidism and ophthalmopathy. RNA transcripts gave rise to amplified TCR beta CDR3 regions. First-round RT-PCR targeting the TCR CDR3 was performed with the HTBI primer set. TCRdb re-called the multiplex PCR reads through MiXCR, storing one row per CDR3 protein. The sample carries hundreds of thousands of distinct CDR3 sequences, approximately 42% recorded once. The sequenced sample was peripheral blood or thyroid tissue (not recorded which). The receptor source for this set is an adult man with Graves' disease, either hyperthyroidism or ophthalmopathy (not recorded which).

The table lists this clonotype with many counts. The chain has TRBV20-1 and TRBJ1-1, with D unclear. Trimming removed 1 base at V and 6 bases at J, with 12 bases between. Germline V gene lookup returns CDR1 DFQATT and CDR2 SNEGSKA (reference sequence). The CDR3 runs to 13 residues. The CDR3 is CSARVGGVSEAFF. CDR3 nucleotide sequence: TGCAGTGCTAGAGTGGGCGGAGTATCTGAAGCTTTCTTT.

The CDR3 DNA reads TGTGCCAGCACCCCCCCCTCGGGAAAACTGTTTTTT. Encoded protein: CASTPPSGKLFF. V gene TRBV7-9 combines with J gene TRBJ1-4; no firm D call. Trimming removed 7 bases at V and 10 bases at J, with 13 bases between. This CDR3 is 12 amino acids long. Per the germline V gene, CDR1 is SEHNR and CDR2 is FQNEAQ (reference sequence).

This clonotype was observed many times. The rearrangement uses TRBV2 and TRBJ1-1; no firm D call. Germline V lookup: CDR1 SNHLY, CDR2 FYNNEI. This CDR3 has 14 amino acids. The V and J ends lost 5 bases and 0 bases respectively, with 10 bases between them. CDR3 residues: CASSRDTMNTEAFF. The CDR3 DNA follows: TGTGCCAGCAGTCGTGACACCATGAACACTGAAGCTTTCTTT. Looking up the rest from reference TRBV2 and TRBJ1-1 gives the full variable domain: EPEVTQTPSHQVTQMGQEVILRCVPISNHLYFYWYRQILGQKVEFLVSFYNNEISEKSEIFDDQFSVERPDGSNFTLKIRSTKLEDSAMYFCASSRDTMNTEAFFGQGTRLTVV.

The V call is TRBV5-5, the J call TRBJ1-1; 8 bases agree with TRBD1. The CDR3 loop spans 15 amino acids. J lost 4 bases, V lost 0 bases, and 5 bases had no gene match. Germline-derived CDR1 and CDR2 are SGHKS and YYEKEE (reference sequence). The CDR3: CASSLVQGASTEAFF. In nucleotides, the CDR3 is TGTGCCAGCAGCTTGGTTCAGGGGGCCAGCACTGAAGCTTTCTTT.

The genes are TRBV6-1 and TRBJ1-3, with unresolved D. There are 14 residues in the CDR3. In germline, CDR1 is MNHNS, CDR2 SASEGT. Trimming pared 0 bases from V and 3 bases from J, leaving 6 bases between. CDR3 amino acids: CASSEAGFGNTIYF. DNA of the CDR3: TGTGCCAGCAGTGAAGCCGGATTTGGAAACACCATATATTTT.

The V and J genes are TRBV12-3 or TRBV12-4 and TRBJ2-2; D remains ambiguous. The CDR3 totals 13 residues. The V and J ends lost 6 bases and 6 bases respectively, with 11 bases between them. CDR3 region: CASSLTRAGELFF. The CDR3 region has the DNA TGTGCCAGCAGCTTAACTCGAGCCGGGGAGCTGTTTTTT.

This clonotype was seen only a few times. The chain carries TRBV19 and TRBJ1-1, with a tentative D call TRBD1 (6 bases). V lost 9 bases to trimming and J lost 5 bases, with 22 bases between them. CDR1 and CDR2 (germline): LNHDA, SQIVND (reference sequence). The CDR3 is made up of 15 amino acids. As DNA, the CDR3 is TGTGCCAGCCTCACGGGGGGCCGGATGCGGACTGAAGCTTTCTTT. Translating gives CASLTGGRMRTEAFF.

This rearrangement joins TRBV7-2 to TRBJ2-7; tentatively, D is TRBD2 (7 bases). This CDR3 region has 16 residues. V was pared by 1 base and J by 4 bases, with 17 bases between. Germline-derived CDR1 and CDR2 are SGHTA and FQGNSA. The chain's CDR3 is CASSLVGGADLYEQYF. The CDR3 nucleotides read TGTGCCAGCAGCTTAGTTGGGGGGGCGGACTTGTACGAGCAGTACTTC.

The chain carries TRBV2 and TRBJ1-5; possibly TRBD1 for D (6 bases). Per germline, CDR1 SNHLY and CDR2 FYNNEI. The CDR3 consists of 15 residues. The V end lost 6 bases, the J end lost 4 bases, and 16 bases lay between the germline ends. The CDR3 region is CASREGGSHNQPQHF. The DNA for the CDR3 is TGTGCCAGCAGGGAGGGGGGCTCCCATAATCAGCCCCAGCATTTT.

The rearrangement links TRBV5-6 to TRBJ2-5, with D perhaps TRBD1 or TRBD2 (5 bases each). Germline V gene sequence: CDR1 SGHDT, CDR2 YYEEEE. V was clipped by 3 bases and J by 2 bases, with 20 bases between them. This CDR3 is 17 amino acids long. The CDR3 region has the DNA TGTGCCAGCAGCTGGAGATTTAAAGGGACGTCGCAAGAGACCCAGTACTTC. Encoded protein: CASSWRFKGTSQETQYF.